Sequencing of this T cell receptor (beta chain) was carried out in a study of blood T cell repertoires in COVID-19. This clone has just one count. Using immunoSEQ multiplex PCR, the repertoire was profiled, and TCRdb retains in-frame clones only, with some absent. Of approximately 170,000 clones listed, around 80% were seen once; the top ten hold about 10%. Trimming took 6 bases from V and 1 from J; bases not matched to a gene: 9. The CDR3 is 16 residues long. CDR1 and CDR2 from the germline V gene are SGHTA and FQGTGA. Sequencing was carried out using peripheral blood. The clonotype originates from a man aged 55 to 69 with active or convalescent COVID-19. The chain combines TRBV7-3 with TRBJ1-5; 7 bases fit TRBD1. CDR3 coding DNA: TGTGCCAGCAGAAAATCTGACAGGGTAAGCAATCAGCCCCAGCATTTT. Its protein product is CASRKSDRVSNQPQHF. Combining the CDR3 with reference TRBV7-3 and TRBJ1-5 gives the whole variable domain GAGVSQTPSNKVTEKGKYVELRCDPISGHTALYWYRQSLGQGPEFLIYFQGTGAADDSGLPNDRFFAVRPEGSVSTLKIQRTERGDSAVYLCASRKSDRVSNQPQHFGDGTRLSIL.